Following are 22 T cell receptor beta chains from one sample sequenced in a study of CXCR3-negative and CXCR3-positive naive CD8 T cells. Each TRB cDNA library was prepared by 5' RACE (with UMI labels). TCRdb reprocessed the 5' RACE reads and stores each CDR3 protein as one record, lacking DNA. The sample data list roughly 71,000 distinct CDR3 sequences. Sequenced sample: naive CXCR3- CD8+ T cells from blood. As to subset: CD45RO-CCR7+CD27+CD95- naive CD8+ T cells lacking CXCR3 (TNR3-). The origin of the receptors is a human donor in good health. Some clones in this sample may be carry-over from other donors' samples.

This sequence joins TRBV7-6 and TRBJ1-1. In germline, CDR1 is SGHVS, CDR2 FNYEAQ. This CDR3 comprises 14 residues. The CDR3 sequence is CASSLEGSGTEAFF.

The chain carries TRBV28 and TRBJ1-6. Germline CDR1 MDHEN, CDR2 SYDVKM. This CDR3 is 15 amino acids long. The CDR3 spells CASSFQSSYNSPLHF.

This chain links TRBV7-9 with TRBJ2-7; absent DNA, TCRdb's TRBD1 call cannot be checked. The V gene's germline CDR1 is SEHNR and CDR2 FQNEAQ (reference sequence). The CDR3 length is 15 residues. CDR3 sequence reads: CASSLVGRTDYEQYF.

V usage is TRBV29-1 and J usage is TRBJ1-1; TCRdb names TRBD1, which stays unverified in the absence of DNA. CDR1 is SQVTM, CDR2 ANQGSEA, per germline. CDR3 length: 13 residues. The CDR3 here is CSISDRGGTEAFF.

The rearrangement links TRBV29-1 to TRBJ2-5. The CDR3 consists of 12 residues. Germline lookup yields CDR1 SQVTM and CDR2 ANQGSEA. The CDR3 loop reads CSVAGVQETQYF.

The CDR3 here is CASSSSGEPGEQYF. The chain has TRBV12-3 or TRBV12-4 and TRBJ2-7; TCRdb's D gene call, TRBD2, goes unchecked for lack of DNA. This CDR3 comprises 14 residues.

This chain connects TRBV5-1 to TRBJ1-6. CDR3 length: 16 residues. The germline gives CDR1 SGHRS, CDR2 YFSETQ. The CDR3 reads CASSLADGRTDSPLHF.

The rearrangement joins TRBV28 to TRBJ2-7; the TCRdb call, TRBD2, lacks DNA for checking. The length of the CDR3 is 14 residues. In germline, CDR1 is MDHEN, CDR2 SYDVKM. CDR3 loop: CAIKTSGVGGEQYF.

This chain connects TRBV12-3 or TRBV12-4 to TRBJ2-2. This CDR3 is 13 amino acids long. CDR3 sequence: CATEVSNTGELFF.

The CDR3 is CSVEATGYEQYF. V gene TRBV29-1 combines with J gene TRBJ2-7; TCRdb selects TRBD1, and the lack of DNA leaves this call unchecked. CDR1 and CDR2 from the germline V gene are SQVTM and ANQGSEA. This CDR3 region has 12 residues.

This chain links TRBV11-2 with TRBJ2-6; TCRdb's D call, TRBD1, is unchecked because there is no DNA. This CDR3 has 16 amino acids. Germline loops: CDR1 SGHAT, CDR2 FQNNGV. The CDR3 loop is CASSFGAVSGANVLTF. The full variable domain, in which reference TRBV11-2 and TRBJ2-6 provide the parts outside the CDR3, is EAGVAQSPRYKIIEKRQSVAFWCNPISGHATLYWYQQILGQGPKLLIQFQNNGVVDDSQLPKDRFSAERLKGVDSTLKIQPAKLEDSAVYLCASSFGAVSGANVLTFGAGSRLTVL.

This chain connects TRBV7-9 to TRBJ2-3; TCRdb's D call of TRBD2 is untestable without DNA. Germline assignment: CDR1 SEHNR and CDR2 FQNEAQ (reference sequence). This CDR3 has 16 residues. CDR3 sequence: CASSPGTSGSWDTQYF.

The chain employs TRBV6-2 or TRBV6-3 and TRBJ2-7. The CDR3 has 11 residues. CDR1 and CDR2 from the germline V gene are MNHEY and SVGEGT. CDR3 in amino acids: CASSLYYEQYF.

This chain links TRBV6-5 with TRBJ2-3; the D gene TCRdb calls, TRBD2, cannot be checked with no DNA. The CDR3 runs to 15 residues. The germline CDR1 and CDR2 sequences are MNHEY and SVGAGI. CDR3 amino acids: CASSASGVGTDTQYF.

This chain uses TRBV12-3 or TRBV12-4 with TRBJ2-7. The CDR3 covers 12 residues. This chain's CDR3 is CASSLLGDEQYF.

This sequence joins TRBV5-6 and TRBJ2-1; the D call of TRBD2 rests on TCRdb alone, since no DNA is present to check it. The germline gives CDR1 SGHDT, CDR2 YYEEEE. The CDR3 is 16 amino acids. The CDR3 reads CASSPNGTSGRDEQFF.

The V gene is TRBV7-9, the J gene TRBJ2-5; the TCRdb call, TRBD2, lacks DNA for checking. There are 15 residues in the CDR3. Germline V gives CDR1 SEHNR, CDR2 FQNEAQ (reference sequence). CDR3 residues: CASSFLGGGLETQYF.

The rearrangement links TRBV2 to TRBJ2-3; without DNA, the TCRdb call of TRBD2 cannot be checked. The CDR3 runs to 17 residues. Germline CDR1 is SNHLY and CDR2 is FYNNEI. CDR3 sequence reads: CASSVRSGGAFGDTQYF.

The chain couples TRBV29-1 to TRBJ1-3. Germline CDR1 reads SQVTM; CDR2 reads ANQGSEA. The CDR3 is made up of 15 amino acids. The CDR3 sequence: CSALAVDYSGNTIYF.

The chain carries TRBV18 and TRBJ2-1; TCRdb names TRBD1, which stays unverified in the absence of DNA. The CDR3 extends over 15 amino acids. Per the germline V gene, CDR1 is KGHSH and CDR2 is LQKENI. CDR3 in amino acids: CASSADRGNYNEQFF.

V is TRBV2 and J is TRBJ2-7; lacking DNA, the TRBD1 call made by TCRdb goes unchecked. Germline V gene sequence: CDR1 SNHLY, CDR2 FYNNEI. The length of the CDR3 is 13 residues. The CDR3 reads CASSTGLSYEQYF.

The chain has TRBV28 and TRBJ2-7; TCRdb outputs TRBD2, but without DNA this stays unchecked. From germline, CDR1 is MDHEN and CDR2 SYDVKM. This CDR3 spans 12 amino acids. CDR3 protein: CASSDFLYEAYF. Filled out from reference TRBV28 and TRBJ2-7, the complete variable domain reads DVKVTQSSRYLVKRTGEKVFLECVQDMDHENMFWYRQDPGLGLRLIYFSYDVKMKEKGDIPEGYSVSREKKERFSLILESASTNQTSMYLCASSDFLYEAYFGPGTRLTVT.